The TCR beta chain described here comes from a study of CXCR3-negative and CXCR3-positive naive CD8 T cells. The CDR3 has 14 residues. Germline loops: CDR1 MNHEY, CDR2 SVGAGI. Worth noting for this clonotype: Its target is not known.

Study findings and constraints: Within a donor, both naive subsets shared TRBV-TRBJ usage, unlike memory cells. The TRB CDR3s that CXCR3-positive naive cells carried were more hydrophobic than those of CXCR3-negative naive cells.

Researchers prepared the TRB cDNA libraries using 5' RACE with UMI labels. TCRdb reprocessed the 5' RACE reads and reports one entry per CDR3 protein, with no DNA. In all, the sample yields approximately 88,000 distinct CDR3 sequences. Sorting was done in triplicate for each CD8+ T cell subset (about 330,000 cells each). Phenotypically, naive CD8+ T cells corresponded to CD45RO-CCR7+CD27+CD95-. V usage is TRBV6-5 and J usage is TRBJ2-7. The clonotype originates from a human donor in good health. Some clones in this sample may be carry-over from other donors' samples. Sequencing input: naive CXCR3+ CD8+ T cells from blood. Subset noted: CD45RO-CCR7+CD27+CD95- naive CD8+ T cells expressing CXCR3 (TNR3+). The chain's CDR3 is CASSYSGPPYEQYF.